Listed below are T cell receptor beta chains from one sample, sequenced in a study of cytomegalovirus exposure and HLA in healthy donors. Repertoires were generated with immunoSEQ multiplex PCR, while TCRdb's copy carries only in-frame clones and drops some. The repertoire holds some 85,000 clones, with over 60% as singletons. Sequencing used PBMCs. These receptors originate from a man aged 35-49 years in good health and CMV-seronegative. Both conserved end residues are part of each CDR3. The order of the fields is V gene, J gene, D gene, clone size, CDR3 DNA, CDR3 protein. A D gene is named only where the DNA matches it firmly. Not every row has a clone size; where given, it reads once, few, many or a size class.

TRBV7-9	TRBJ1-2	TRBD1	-	TGTGCCAGCAGCTTAGCTACAGGGGGCGGCTACACCTTC	CASSLATGGGYTF
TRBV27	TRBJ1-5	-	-	TGTGCCAGCCAAGCGAGAGGAGGGCGGCAGAGCAATCAGCCCCAGCATTTT	CASQARGGRQSNQPQHF
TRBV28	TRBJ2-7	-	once	TGTGCCAGCAGCCCTGCGGGTTTACGCTACGAGCAGTACTTC	CASSPAGLRYEQYF
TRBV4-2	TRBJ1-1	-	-	TGTGCCAGCAGCCAAGACGGGGTGTTCACTGAAGCTTTCTTT	CASSQDGVFTEAFF
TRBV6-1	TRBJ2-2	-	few	TGTGCCAGCAGGGAGGGGTCATCGAACACCGGGGAGCTGTTTTTT	CASREGSSNTGELFF
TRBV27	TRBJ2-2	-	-	TGTGCCAGCAGTTTAGGAGGGCACCGAAGCCGACAAGGCACCGGGGAGCTGTTTTTT	CASSLGGHRSRQGTGELFF
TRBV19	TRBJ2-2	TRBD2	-	TGTGCCAGTAGTCTAGGACTAGCGGGCACCGGGGAGCTGTTTTTT	CASSLGLAGTGELFF
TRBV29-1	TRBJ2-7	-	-	TGCAGCGTACAGGGTTCCTACGAGCAGTACTTC	CSVQGSYEQYF
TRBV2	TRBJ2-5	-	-	TGTGCCAATCGGGGACTGTCCCTAGGAACCCAGTACTTC	CANRGLSLGTQYF
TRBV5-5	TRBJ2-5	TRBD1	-	TGTGCCAGCAGCAATCCCCAGACAGGGTTCGGGACCCAGTACTTC	CASSNPQTGFGTQYF
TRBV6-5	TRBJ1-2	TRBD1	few	TGTGCCAGCAGTTACTTGGGACAGGGGTATGGCTACACCTTC	CASSYLGQGYGYTF
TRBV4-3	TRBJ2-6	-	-	TGCGCCAGCAGCCAAGAGGGCAAAGCTGGGGCCAACGTCCTGACTTTC	CASSQEGKAGANVLTF
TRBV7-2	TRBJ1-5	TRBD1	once	TGTGCCAGCAGCTTAGCGGGACAGCTTAGCAATCAGCCCCAGCATTTT	CASSLAGQLSNQPQHF
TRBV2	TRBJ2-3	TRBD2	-	TGTGCCAGCAGGGCGAGGGCGGGGGGGCTCGTCACAGATACGCAGTATTTT	CASRARAGGLVTDTQYF
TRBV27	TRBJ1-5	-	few	TGTGCCAGCAGTTCAAGAAAGGGGAGCAATCAGCCCCAGCATTTT	CASSSRKGSNQPQHF
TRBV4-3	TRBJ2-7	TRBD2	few	TGCGCCAGCAGCCAAGATGCCCTAGCGGCCGGATACGAGCAGTACTTC	CASSQDALAAGYEQYF
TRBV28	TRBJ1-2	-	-	TGTGCCAGCAGTTCATGGGGGGCGCTTAACTATGGCTACACCTTC	CASSSWGALNYGYTF
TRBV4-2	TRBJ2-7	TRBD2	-	TGTGCCAGCAGACCCGGGACTAGCGGGGGGGCCCACGAGCAGTACTTC	CASRPGTSGGAHEQYF
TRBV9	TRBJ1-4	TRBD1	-	TGTGCCAGCAGCCTAGCTCCGACAGGGGAGACTGAAAAACTGTTTTTT	CASSLAPTGETEKLFF
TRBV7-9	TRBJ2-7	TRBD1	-	TGTGCCAGCAGCTTAGCAGGCAGGGGGCACGAGCAGTACTTC	CASSLAGRGHEQYF
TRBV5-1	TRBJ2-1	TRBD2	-	TGCGCCAGCAGCCGAGGACTAGCGGGGGCCGGCTACAATGAGCAGTTCTTC	CASSRGLAGAGYNEQFF
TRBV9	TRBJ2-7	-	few	TGTGCCAGCAGCGTAGGAGGTGGGGCCCCCTACGAGCAGTACTTC	CASSVGGGAPYEQYF
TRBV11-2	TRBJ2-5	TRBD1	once	TGTGCCAGCAGCTCTTTCGACAGGGGGGAGACCCAGTACTTC	CASSSFDRGETQYF
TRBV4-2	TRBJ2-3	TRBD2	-	TGTGCCAGCAGTTCCCTAGCGGGGGAGGCAGATACGCAGTATTTT	CASSSLAGEADTQYF
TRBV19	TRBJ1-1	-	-	TGTGCCAGTAGTATCATACCGGGAGGGAACACTGAAGCTTTCTTT	CASSIIPGGNTEAFF
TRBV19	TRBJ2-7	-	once	TGTGCCAGTAGTCCGATCCCGCTTGGAGTAATGAATTACGAGCAGTACTTC	CASSPIPLGVMNYEQYF
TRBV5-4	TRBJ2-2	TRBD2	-	TGTGCCAGCAGCTTGGTAGCGGGGACGAACACCGGGGAGCTGTTTTTT	CASSLVAGTNTGELFF
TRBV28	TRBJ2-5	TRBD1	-	TGTGCCAGCAATGTACGTCCGGGACAGCTAAAAGAGACCCAGTACTTC	CASNVRPGQLKETQYF
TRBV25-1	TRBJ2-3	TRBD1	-	TGTGCCAGCAGAGTCGGGACAGGGGGTAGCACAGATACGCAGTATTTT	CASRVGTGGSTDTQYF
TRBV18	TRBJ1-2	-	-	TGTGCCAGCTCACCACCGGCCGCAGGGCAGGCTGGCTACACCTTC	CASSPPAAGQAGYTF
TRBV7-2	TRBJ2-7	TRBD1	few	TGTGCCAGCAGCCCGCAGGGGGCTCTAGGAGGTTTGGAGCAGTACTTC	CASSPQGALGGLEQYF
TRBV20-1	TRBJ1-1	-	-	TGCAGTGCTAAATGGCAGGAAGCTTTCTTT	CSAKWQEAFF
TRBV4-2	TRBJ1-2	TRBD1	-	TGTGCCAGCAGCCAGGGGGACAGGGGGTCAAGCTACACCTTC	CASSQGDRGSSYTF
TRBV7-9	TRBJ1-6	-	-	TGTTCCAGTGAGGGCTCGGAGTCACCCCTCCACTTT	CSSEGSESPLHF
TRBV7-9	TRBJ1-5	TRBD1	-	TGTGCCAGCAGCCCGGGACAGCATCAGCCCCAGCATTTT	CASSPGQHQPQHF
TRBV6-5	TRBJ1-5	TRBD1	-	TGTGCCAGCAGTTCGGGACAGGGTTTCCAGCCCCAGCATTTT	CASSSGQGFQPQHF
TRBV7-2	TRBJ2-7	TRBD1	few	TGTGCCAGCAGCCCCGGGACAGGGGCGTTCTACGAGCAGTACTTC	CASSPGTGAFYEQYF